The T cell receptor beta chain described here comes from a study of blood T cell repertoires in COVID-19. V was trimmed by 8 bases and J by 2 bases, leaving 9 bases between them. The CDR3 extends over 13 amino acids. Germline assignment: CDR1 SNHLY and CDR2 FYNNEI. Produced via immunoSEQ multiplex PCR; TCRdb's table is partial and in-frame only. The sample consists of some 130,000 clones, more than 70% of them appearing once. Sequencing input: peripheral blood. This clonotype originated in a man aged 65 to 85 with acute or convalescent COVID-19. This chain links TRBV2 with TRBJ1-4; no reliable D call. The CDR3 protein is CASRRGTNEKLFF. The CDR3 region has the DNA TGTGCCAGCCGCCGAGGCACTAATGAAAAACTGTTTTTT.